The 23 T cell receptor beta chains below were found in one sample sequenced in a study of blood T cell repertoires in COVID-19. Using immunoSEQ multiplex PCR, the repertoire was profiled, and TCRdb retains in-frame clones only, with some absent. The sample has about 210,000 clones; just under 85% are singletons. The sequenced sample was peripheral blood. These receptors came from a woman in her 50s with active or convalescent COVID-19.

The chain links TRBV12-3 or TRBV12-4 to TRBJ2-5; no clear D. The CDR3 totals 13 residues. Trimming shortened V by 3 bases and J by 3 bases, and 8 bases separated the two germline ends. The CDR3 loop is CASSFSGKETQYF. The CDR3 bases are TGTGCCAGCAGTTTTTCAGGAAAAGAGACCCAGTACTTC.

The chain combines TRBV4-1 with TRBJ1-1; D might be TRBD1 (6 bases). CDR3 length: 15 residues. Germline V gene data show CDR1 as MGHRA and CDR2 as YSYEKL. V was pared by 1 base and J by 1 base, with 10 bases between. DNA for the CDR3: TGCGCCAGCAGCCAAGTAGGCAGGGGGAACACTGAAGCTTTCTTT. As protein: CASSQVGRGNTEAFF.

The chain carries TRBV5-5 and TRBJ2-1, with D possibly TRBD2 on 6 matching bases. The V and J ends lost 3 bases and 3 bases respectively, with 13 bases between them. Germline loops: CDR1 SGHKS, CDR2 YYEKEE (reference sequence). This CDR3 spans 15 amino acids. CDR3 amino acids: CASSWAGTVYNEQFF. CDR3 sequence (DNA): TGTGCCAGCAGCTGGGCCGGGACTGTCTACAATGAGCAGTTCTTC. Full variable domain (rest looked up from reference TRBV5-5 and TRBJ2-1): DAGVTQSPTHLIKTRGQQVTLRCSPISGHKSVSWYQQVLGQGPQFIFQYYEKEERGRGNFPDRFSARQFPNYSSELNVNALLLGDSALYLCASSWAGTVYNEQFFGPGTRLTVL.

The V call is TRBV7-2, the J call TRBJ2-5, with D hard to call. The CDR3 contains 12 residues. Germline V gene data show CDR1 as SGHTA and CDR2 as FQGNSA. V was clipped by 5 bases and J by 5 bases, with 9 bases between them. The CDR3 protein is CASSLHRETQYF. The DNA of the CDR3 is TGTGCCAGCAGCCTTCATCGGGAGACCCAGTACTTC.

The chain couples TRBV19 to TRBJ1-2; possible D gene TRBD1, 5 bases. CDR3 length equals 15 residues. The germline V and J ends were trimmed by 4 bases and 8 bases, with 20 bases remaining between them. Germline CDR1 LNHDA, CDR2 SQIVND (reference sequence). The CDR3 region is CASSSGQGAFRGYTF. CDR3 DNA sequence: TGTGCCAGTAGTAGTGGGCAGGGTGCCTTCCGCGGCTACACCTTC.

The rearrangement links TRBV2 to TRBJ1-2; D gene unclear. V was cut by 7 bases and J by 2 bases, with 11 bases left in between. The CDR3 is made up of 13 amino acids. Germline V gene sequence: CDR1 SNHLY, CDR2 FYNNEI. CDR3 coding DNA: TGTGCCAGCAAGGGAGATTCAAACTATGGCTACACCTTC. It codes for CASKGDSNYGYTF.

This clone has a single count. This chain uses TRBV5-4 with TRBJ2-5; 10 bases agree with TRBD2. This CDR3 is built from 16 residues. The V segment lost 4 bases and the J segment 5 bases; nucleotides outside the gene matches: 11. Looked up from germline, CDR1 is SGHNT and CDR2 is YYREEE (reference sequence). CDR3: CASSQALAGDWETQYF. The CDR3 bases are TGTGCCAGCAGCCAAGCTCTAGCGGGAGACTGGGAGACCCAGTACTTC.

The gene calls are TRBV18 and TRBJ1-4; D unresolved. The germline V gene encodes CDR1 KGHSH and CDR2 LQKENI. CDR3 length: 15 residues. Trimming pared 3 bases from V and 2 bases from J, leaving 10 bases between. CDR3 in DNA: TGTGCCAGCTCACCGGGAGCGGAGACTAATGAAAAACTGTTTTTT. Translation: CASSPGAETNEKLFF.

This clone was seen more than once but under ten times. This rearrangement joins TRBV7-9 to TRBJ2-7; 9 nucleotides match TRBD1. The length of the CDR3 is 13 residues. Trimming at V came to 8 bases and at J to 6 bases, leaving 8 bases not matched to a gene. Germline V gene sequence: CDR1 SEHNR, CDR2 FQNEAQ (reference sequence). CDR3 nucleotide sequence: TGTGCCAGCTATGCAGGACAGGGGCGCGAGCAGTACTTC. Residues: CASYAGQGREQYF.

The chain joins TRBV29-1 to TRBJ2-3, with 9 bases matching TRBD2. The length of the CDR3 is 12 residues. Germline CDR1 and CDR2: SQVTM and ANQGSEA. The CDR3 here is CSCSGSADTQYF. The CDR3 bases are TGCAGTTGTAGCGGGAGCGCAGATACGCAGTATTTT.

The V call is TRBV28, the J call TRBJ1-1, with 9 bases lining up with TRBD1. CDR3 length equals 14 residues. Germline CDR1 is MDHEN and CDR2 is SYDVKM. Trimming removed 6 bases from V and 5 bases from J; junction bases left unmatched: 7. The CDR3 is CASRSGTGKTEAFF. The CDR3 nucleotides are TGTGCCAGCAGGTCCGGGACAGGGAAGACTGAAGCTTTCTTT.

The J gene is TRBJ2-2, the V gene TRBV5-1; TRBD1 aligns across 8 bases. The junction had 9 bases not matched to a gene; V was cut back by 1 base and J by 4 bases. Germline lookup yields CDR1 SGHRS and CDR2 YFSETQ. This CDR3 is 17 amino acids long. The CDR3 DNA reads TGCGCCAGCAGCTTGCTGCGTATACAGGGGGGCACCGGGGAGCTGTTTTTT. Residues: CASSLLRIQGGTGELFF. The full variable domain, with the rest looked up from reference TRBV5-1 and TRBJ2-2, is KAGVTQTPRYLIKTRGQQVTLSCSPISGHRSVSWYQQTPGQGLQFLFEYFSETQRNKGNFPGRFSGRQFSNSRSEMNVSTLELGDSALYLCASSLLRIQGGTGELFFGEGSRLTVL.

This clone was recorded only once. The chain joins TRBV10-3 to TRBJ1-1, with 9 positions matching TRBD1. From germline, CDR1 is ENHRY and CDR2 SYGVKD. The CDR3 spans 15 residues. Trimming cost V 3 bases and J 2 bases; bases outside gene matches: 4. The CDR3 spells CAISDEGQGNTEAFF. The DNA for the CDR3 is TGTGCCATCAGTGATGAGGGACAGGGAAACACTGAAGCTTTCTTT.

This clone was seen a few times. This chain uses TRBV27 with TRBJ1-5, with 8 bases identical to TRBD1. The CDR3 covers 16 residues. The ends lost 5 bases at V and 2 bases at J; junction bases unmatched: 8. CDR1 is MNHEY and CDR2 is SMNVEV in the germline V gene (reference sequence). The CDR3 reads CASSTQGAGGNQPQHF. CDR3 sequence (DNA): TGTGCCAGCAGTACGCAGGGGGCGGGAGGCAATCAGCCCCAGCATTTT.

The genes are TRBV6-5 and TRBJ2-1; 13 nucleotides align to TRBD2. Trimming removed 2 bases from V and 5 bases from J; junction bases left unmatched: 3. This CDR3 region has 16 residues. Germline lookup yields CDR1 MNHEY and CDR2 SVGAGI. CDR3 DNA: TGTGCCAGCAGTTACGGGGGACTAGCGGGGCACAATGAGCAGTTCTTC. As protein: CASSYGGLAGHNEQFF.

This chain connects TRBV28 to TRBJ1-4; 10 nucleotides line up with TRBD1. From germline, CDR1 is MDHEN and CDR2 SYDVKM. V trimming: 6 bases; J trimming: 5 bases; junction bases outside the gene matches: 15. The CDR3 loop spans 18 amino acids. This CDR3 is CASSSSGTGAYANEKLFF. CDR3 coding DNA: TGTGCCAGCAGCAGCTCCGGGACAGGGGCGTACGCAAATGAAAAACTGTTTTTT.

This clone was detected once. The rearrangement links TRBV3-1 (or the pseudogene TRBV3-2) to TRBJ2-3; TRBD2 matches 10 bases. Germline CDR1 LGHDT, CDR2 YNNKEL (reference sequence). The J segment lost 1 base and the V segment lost 1 base, leaving 5 bases of the junction unmatched. The CDR3 totals 17 residues. The CDR3 DNA is TGTGCCAGCAGCCAAGCTGCCGGGACTAGCGGCACAGATACGCAGTATTTT. Translated: CASSQAAGTSGTDTQYF.

Note on this clone: The same CDR3 also results from other DNA sequences found in this sample. J is TRBJ2-1 and V is TRBV5-1, with D unresolved. The CDR3 contains 12 residues. V shed 1 base and J shed 6 bases, with 5 bases lying between them. Germline assignment: CDR1 SGHRS and CDR2 YFSETQ. CDR3 residues: CASSLPSNEQFF. In nucleotides, the CDR3 is TGCGCCAGCAGCTTGCCCAGCAATGAGCAGTTCTTC. Combining the CDR3 with reference TRBV5-1 and TRBJ2-1 gives the whole variable domain KAGVTQTPRYLIKTRGQQVTLSCSPISGHRSVSWYQQTPGQGLQFLFEYFSETQRNKGNFPGRFSGRQFSNSRSEMNVSTLELGDSALYLCASSLPSNEQFFGPGTRLTVL.

This chain joins TRBV19 and TRBJ2-3, with D perhaps TRBD2 (7 bases). The CDR3 has 18 residues. Germline CDR1 LNHDA, CDR2 SQIVND (reference sequence). Trimming left V 5 bases short and J 1 base short, with 22 bases between. The CDR3 spells CASSGPLGGGGGTDTQYF. The CDR3 DNA sequence: TGTGCCAGTAGTGGACCCCTAGGGGGAGGGGGAGGCACAGATACGCAGTATTTT.

The chain carries TRBV30 and TRBJ2-5; TRBD2 agrees at 12 bases. Trimming took 0 bases from V and 5 from J; bases not matched to a gene: 13. The CDR3 consists of 18 residues. CDR1 and CDR2 from the germline V gene are GTSNPN and SVGIG (reference sequence). The DNA of the CDR3 is TGTGCCTGGAGTGTATCCCCCTCCCTAGCGGGAGGGTTGGAGACCCAGTACTTC. Residues: CAWSVSPSLAGGLETQYF.

The chain combines TRBV5-1 with TRBJ2-7; TRBD2 agrees at 10 bases. Germline V gives CDR1 SGHRS, CDR2 YFSETQ. V lost 0 bases and J lost 2; bases outside the gene matches: 5. The CDR3 runs 16 residues. In DNA, the CDR3 is TGCGCCAGCAGCTTGGCTGTCCTAGCGGGAGCCTACGAGCAGTACTTC. It encodes CASSLAVLAGAYEQYF.

The V call is TRBV3-1 (or the pseudogene TRBV3-2), the J call TRBJ2-5; D might be TRBD2 (7 bases). V gave up 4 bases and J gave up 4 bases, with 16 bases separating them. Germline loops: CDR1 LGHDT, CDR2 YNNKEL (reference sequence). CDR3 length: 15 amino acids. CDR3 nucleotide sequence: TGTGCCAGCAGCCCCCCGAGGGGGAGGGCAGAGACCCAGTACTTC. Protein sequence: CASSPPRGRAETQYF.

Only one count was recorded for this clone. The chain uses TRBV15 and TRBJ2-3; perhaps TRBD2 as D (6 bases). This CDR3 has 14 residues. Germline-derived CDR1 and CDR2 are LNHNV and YYDKDF (reference sequence). The ends were cut back, 8 bases at V and 2 bases at J, with 14 bases in the middle. The CDR3 DNA reads as TGTGCCACCCATGGGGGAGGCTACACAGATACGCAGTATTTT. Translating it yields CATHGGGYTDTQYF.